The 8 T cell receptor beta chains in this list originate from one sample, sequenced in a study of Ad26.COV2.S vaccination and SARS-CoV-2 variants. Repertoires were generated with immunoSEQ multiplex PCR, while TCRdb's copy carries only in-frame clones and drops some. The data show about 250,000 clones, with around 88% seen just once and roughly 3% held by the top ten. Treatment: 19 received Ad26.COV2.S at low or high dose, single or two shots; five or six received placebo; per-sample allocation not given. Day 63 after the first injection of vaccine or placebo was the sampling time. Sequencing was performed on peripheral blood, taken in a trial of Ad26.COV2.S vaccine versus placebo. These TCRs come from a person between 18 and 65 years old who received the Ad26.COV2.S COVID-19 vaccine or a placebo.

The chain links TRBV5-8 to TRBJ2-1, with 9 bases fitting TRBD2. The V gene end was trimmed by 0 bases and the J gene end by 7 bases; junction bases not matched to a gene: 2. The CDR3 contains 14 residues. Germline loops: CDR1 SGHTS, CDR2 YDEGEE. The CDR3 sequence is CASSLGRGGNEQFF. In nucleotides, the CDR3 is TGTGCCAGCAGCTTGGGGCGGGGGGGGAATGAGCAGTTCTTC.

The genes are TRBV3-1 (or the pseudogene TRBV3-2) and TRBJ2-5; D possibly uses TRBD1 or TRBD2 (6 bases each). CDR1 is LGHDT and CDR2 is YNNKEL in the germline V gene (reference sequence). The CDR3 loop spans 16 amino acids. Trimming shortened V by 1 base and J by 4 bases, and 16 bases separated the two germline ends. The CDR3 DNA is TGTGCCAGCAGCCAAGTCGTAGGGGGGAGTACAGAGACCCAGTACTTC. It is translated as CASSQVVGGSTETQYF.

The CDR3 protein is CASSLDSQSEDYGYTF. CDR3 DNA sequence: TGTGCCAGCAGCTTAGATAGTCAGTCGGAGGACTATGGCTACACCTTC. The chain uses TRBV11-2 and TRBJ1-2, with D unresolved. The germline CDR1 and CDR2 sequences are SGHAT and FQNNGV. The CDR3 has 16 residues. V dropped 0 bases and J dropped 3 bases, with 14 bases sitting between them.

This clone came up a few times. The gene calls are TRBV15 and TRBJ2-1; D possibly corresponds to TRBD2 (6 bases). V lost 0 bases, J lost 6 bases, and 18 bases lay in between. Germline-derived CDR1 and CDR2 are LNHNV and YYDKDF (reference sequence). The CDR3 runs to 17 residues. The CDR3 spells CATSRDSHGSWLNEQFF. Here the CDR3 DNA reads TGTGCCACCAGCAGAGATTCCCACGGGAGTTGGCTCAATGAGCAGTTCTTC.

This clone showed up just once. V and J are TRBV6-5 and TRBJ2-6; a possible D gene is TRBD1 (6 bases). The CDR3 has 15 residues. Trimming shortened V by 6 bases and J by 0 bases, and 9 bases separated the two germline ends. Per the germline V gene, CDR1 is MNHEY and CDR2 is SVGAGI. CDR3 DNA sequence: TGTGCCAGCAGCCACAGGGACTCTGGGGCCAACGTCCTGACTTTC. Protein: CASSHRDSGANVLTF.

The gene calls are TRBV9 and TRBJ2-3; weak D call: TRBD1 (6 bases). Trimming removed 0 bases at V and 2 bases at J, with 7 bases between. CDR1 is SGDLS, CDR2 YYNGEE, per germline. CDR3 length: 14 residues. This CDR3 reads CASSVGTDTDTQYF. The CDR3 bases are TGTGCCAGCAGCGTAGGGACAGACACAGATACGCAGTATTTT.

At least ten counts were recorded for this clone. This chain links TRBV19 with TRBJ1-5; TRBD1 agrees at 8 bases. The germline V gene encodes CDR1 LNHDA and CDR2 SQIVND (reference sequence). The J segment lost 4 bases and the V segment lost 5 bases, leaving 4 bases of the junction unmatched. This CDR3 region has 14 residues. In nucleotides, the CDR3 is TGTGCCAGTAGTCGAGGACAGGGAAATCAGCCCCAGCATTTT. This gives the protein CASSRGQGNQPQHF.

J is TRBJ1-3 and V is TRBV30; maybe TRBD1 (5 bases). Germline V gene data show CDR1 as GTSNPN and CDR2 as SVGIG (reference sequence). V was pared by 6 bases and J by 7 bases, with 10 bases between. CDR3 length equals 11 residues. This CDR3 reads CACGAANTIYF. The CDR3 DNA reads TGTGCCTGCGGGGCGGCGAACACCATATATTTT.